This T cell receptor beta chain derives from a study of blood T cell repertoires in COVID-19. About the research overall: T cells, B-cell-depleted T cells, or PBMCs supplied cDNA or gDNA.

With 3 bases removed from V and 4 bases from J, the gap between germline ends came to 12 bases. CDR1 is MNHEY, CDR2 SMNVEV, per germline (reference sequence). CDR3 length: 14 amino acids. Repertoires were generated with immunoSEQ multiplex PCR, while TCRdb's copy carries only in-frame clones and drops some. The sample gives about 210,000 clones, approximately 90% of which show up once; 4% to 5.5% is in the top ten. The chain couples TRBV27 to TRBJ1-2; D is perhaps TRBD1 (6 bases). The sample was peripheral blood. This receptor was taken from a woman aged 40 to 50 with acute or convalescent COVID-19. The CDR3 protein is CASSLARGLYGYTF. Written as DNA, the CDR3 is TGTGCCAGCAGTTTGGCCAGGGGCCTCTATGGCTACACCTTC.